The T cell receptor (beta chain) under discussion was sequenced for a study of T cell responses to AZD1222 COVID-19 vaccine. Trimming cost V 7 bases and J 8 bases; bases outside gene matches: 11. This CDR3 has 14 residues. Germline assignment: CDR1 MDHEN and CDR2 SYDVKM. Libraries were prepared by immunoSEQ multiplex PCR; TCRdb keeps only in-frame clonotypes and omits some of them. The data hold roughly 160,000 clones, with about 92% observed a single time. Source: peripheral blood, taken 28 days after the second AZD1222 dose. This clonotype originated in an adult who received the AZD1222 COVID-19 vaccine. The chain carries TRBV28 and TRBJ1-3; 7 nucleotides align to TRBD1. In DNA, the CDR3 is TGTGCCAGCACCCATCAGGGGGGGGAAGACACCATATATTTT. Translation: CASTHQGGEDTIYF.